One and the same sample provided the 19 T cell receptor beta chains below, sequenced in a study of cytomegalovirus exposure and HLA in healthy donors. Both 60 Vbeta primers and 13 Jbeta primers went into the PCR. Assay used: immunoSEQ multiplex PCR; TCRdb lists only in-frame clones, some missing. Of around 150,000 clones listed, around 78% are singletons. Source material: PBMCs. The receptors were sampled from a female donor in good health and CMV-seropositive.

V is TRBV5-6 and J is TRBJ2-1; 15 nucleotides match TRBD2. V gave up 2 bases and J gave up 2 bases; unmatched junction bases: 5. There are 18 residues in the CDR3. Germline assignment: CDR1 SGHDT and CDR2 YYEEEE. Here the CDR3 reads CASSFRTSGRVPYNEQFF. As DNA, the CDR3 is TGTGCCAGCAGCTTTCGGACTAGCGGGAGGGTACCCTACAATGAGCAGTTCTTC.

V usage is TRBV5-1 and J usage is TRBJ2-4, with 7 bases lining up with TRBD2. The length of the CDR3 is 19 residues. Losses at the gene ends were 0 bases for V and 1 base for J; bases not matched to a gene: 13. Germline CDR1 is SGHRS and CDR2 is YFSETQ. Written as DNA, the CDR3 is TGCGCCAGCAGCTTGGGCCAGAGTCTCCGACTAGCCGCCAAAAACATTCAGTACTTC. Protein: CASSLGQSLRLAAKNIQYF.

The genes are TRBV4-1 and TRBJ2-7; 11 bases align to TRBD2. V trimming: 4 bases; J trimming: 7 bases; junction bases outside the gene matches: 9. The CDR3 length is 15 residues. Per the germline V gene, CDR1 is MGHRA and CDR2 is YSYEKL. The CDR3 here is CASSRVLAGEEEQYF. CDR3 DNA sequence: TGCGCCAGCAGCCGAGTACTAGCGGGAGAGGAAGAGCAGTACTTC.

This chain links TRBV9 with TRBJ2-3; D not resolved. Germline loops: CDR1 SGDLS, CDR2 YYNGEE. The CDR3 covers 15 residues. Between the trimmed V and J ends, which lost 0 bases and 0 bases, there was a span of 8 bases. CDR3 DNA: TGTGCCAGCAGCGTAGGTGAGCCGAGCACAGATACGCAGTATTTT. It encodes CASSVGEPSTDTQYF.

The chain employs TRBV2 and TRBJ1-1; 7 bases match TRBD1. Per the germline V gene, CDR1 is SNHLY and CDR2 is FYNNEI. Trimming cost V 11 bases and J 5 bases; bases outside gene matches: 11. This CDR3 is 13 amino acids long. DNA of the CDR3: TGTGCCGACCTAGGGGGCGCGGGGACTGAAGCTTTCTTT. Protein: CADLGGAGTEAFF. The full variable domain, completed using reference TRBV2 and TRBJ1-1, is EPEVTQTPSHQVTQMGQEVILRCVPISNHLYFYWYRQILGQKVEFLVSFYNNEISEKSEIFDDQFSVERPDGSNFTLKIRSTKLEDSAMYFCADLGGAGTEAFFGQGTRLTVV.

The gene calls are TRBV28 and TRBJ2-1; 15 nucleotides agree with TRBD2. This CDR3 spans 15 amino acids. CDR1 is MDHEN, CDR2 SYDVKM, per germline. The V and J ends lost 6 bases and 8 bases, in that order; junction bases with no gene match: 5. CDR3 DNA sequence: TGTGCCAGCAGCCGGGGACTAGCGGGAGGCCATGAGCAGTTCTTC. Translating it yields CASSRGLAGGHEQFF.

J is TRBJ2-7 and V is TRBV2; 8 nucleotides align to TRBD1. Trimming removed 1 base from V and 7 bases from J; junction bases left unmatched: 6. Germline V CDR1 and CDR2: SNHLY, FYNNEI. CDR3 size: 14 residues. CDR3 nucleotides: TGTGCCAGCAGTGAAGGGACAGGGTCGGAAGAGCAGTACTTC. It specifies CASSEGTGSEEQYF. Using reference TRBV2 and TRBJ2-7 for the parts outside the CDR3, the full variable domain is EPEVTQTPSHQVTQMGQEVILRCVPISNHLYFYWYRQILGQKVEFLVSFYNNEISEKSEIFDDQFSVERPDGSNFTLKIRSTKLEDSAMYFCASSEGTGSEEQYFGPGTRLTVT.

J is TRBJ2-7 and V is TRBV5-1; TRBD2 might be the D (6 bases). Trimming removed 0 bases from V and 6 bases from J, with 22 bases in between. Germline V gene sequence: CDR1 SGHRS, CDR2 YFSETQ. This CDR3 is 17 amino acids long. The chain's CDR3 is CASSLGTSSRLKREQYF. The DNA for the CDR3 is TGCGCCAGCAGCTTGGGTACTAGCTCACGACTTAAGCGCGAGCAGTACTTC.

The V and J genes are TRBV2 and TRBJ2-5, with D unclear. V shed 9 bases and J shed 5 bases, with 10 bases lying between them. Per germline, CDR1 SNHLY and CDR2 FYNNEI. There are 11 residues in the CDR3. Here the CDR3 reads CASQLQETQYF. CDR3 coding DNA: TGTGCCAGTCAATTACAGGAGACCCAGTACTTC. The variable domain in full, completed from reference TRBV2 and TRBJ2-5, reads EPEVTQTPSHQVTQMGQEVILRCVPISNHLYFYWYRQILGQKVEFLVSFYNNEISEKSEIFDDQFSVERPDGSNFTLKIRSTKLEDSAMYFCASQLQETQYFGPGTRLLVL.

The chain carries TRBV5-8 and TRBJ1-3; D possibly corresponds to TRBD1 (6 bases). Germline CDR1 SGHTS, CDR2 YDEGEE. CDR3 length equals 14 residues. V lost 2 bases and J lost 7, with 13 bases in between. The CDR3 loop reads CASSLGQTTNTIYF. The CDR3 coding sequence is TGTGCCAGCAGCTTAGGACAGACTACTAACACCATATATTTT.

The chain carries TRBV19 and TRBJ1-2; no clear D. Germline loops: CDR1 LNHDA, CDR2 SQIVND (reference sequence). The CDR3 is 10 residues long. Trimming removed 8 bases at V and 3 bases at J, with 4 bases between. The CDR3 DNA sequence: TGTGCCAGTGAGCACTATGGCTACACCTTC. Protein sequence: CASEHYGYTF.

This clone was detected only a few times. CDR3 residues: CASSEVPGGGTGELFF. For the CDR3, the DNA is TGCGCCAGCAGCGAAGTGCCGGGGGGAGGCACCGGGGAGCTGTTTTTT. The chain carries TRBV4-1 and TRBJ2-2; 7 nucleotides align to TRBD2. The CDR3 has 16 amino acids. V lost 5 bases and J lost 4; bases outside the gene matches: 10. Germline V gene lookup returns CDR1 MGHRA and CDR2 YSYEKL.

The chain carries TRBV28 and TRBJ2-7; 9 bases agree with TRBD1. Trimming took 5 bases from V and 7 from J; bases not matched to a gene: 9. The germline V gene has CDR1 MDHEN and CDR2 SYDVKM. The CDR3 spans 14 residues. CDR3 sequence reads: CASSQRTGAGEQYF. The CDR3 DNA sequence: TGTGCCAGCAGTCAAAGGACAGGGGCGGGGGAGCAGTACTTC.

V and J are TRBV2 and TRBJ2-7; 10 bases are shared with TRBD1. V dropped 6 bases and J dropped 6; count of bases not matched to a gene: 11. CDR1 is SNHLY, CDR2 FYNNEI, per germline. The CDR3 extends over 15 amino acids. Written as DNA, the CDR3 is TGTGCCAGCAGGCCCCCGGGACAGGGGTCGTTCGAGCAGTACTTC. Its protein is CASRPPGQGSFEQYF.

V is TRBV7-3 and J is TRBJ2-7; TRBD1 might be the D (5 bases). Trimming stripped 5 bases from V and 6 bases from J, with 11 bases between. The CDR3 covers 12 residues. Germline CDR1 is SGHTA and CDR2 is FQGTGA. The DNA for the CDR3 is TGTGCCAGCAGCGCCCCCCAGGGCGAGCAGTACTTC. It translates to CASSAPQGEQYF.

This clone was seen a handful of times. V and J are TRBV5-1 and TRBJ2-2, with D tentatively TRBD1 (6 bases). The CDR3 extends over 14 amino acids. V gave up 4 bases and J gave up 1 base, with 8 bases separating them. Germline V gene data show CDR1 as SGHRS and CDR2 as YFSETQ. The CDR3 loop reads CASSQGQNTGELFF. CDR3 nucleotides: TGCGCCAGCAGCCAGGGACAGAACACCGGGGAGCTGTTTTTT.

The chain recombines TRBV20-1 with TRBJ2-7; possible D gene TRBD2, 5 bases. CDR3 length: 11 residues. V lost 6 bases and J lost 3, with 9 bases in between. The V gene's germline CDR1 is DFQATT and CDR2 SNEGSKA (reference sequence). CDR3 nucleotide sequence: TGCAGTGCAAACCGGGACTACGAGCAGTACTTC. Translation: CSANRDYEQYF.

The table lists this clone with a few counts. The chain joins TRBV15 to TRBJ2-7; D unclear. The CDR3 loop spans 14 amino acids. The germline CDR1 and CDR2 sequences are LNHNV and YYDKDF (reference sequence). Trimming left V 1 base short and J 5 bases short, with 12 bases between. The CDR3 nucleotides are TGTGCCACCAGCAGAGCCCTACCTTCGGACGAGCAGTACTTC. Translating gives CATSRALPSDEQYF. Supplemented by reference TRBV15 and TRBJ2-7, the full variable domain reads DAMVIQNPRYQVTQFGKPVTLSCSQTLNHNVMYWYQQKSSQAPKLLFHYYDKDFNNEADTPDNFQSRRPNTSFCFLDIRSPGLGDTAMYLCATSRALPSDEQYFGPGTRLTVT.

This clone was observed a few times. The genes are TRBV7-9 and TRBJ2-5; TRBD1 agrees at 9 bases. CDR1 and CDR2 from the germline V gene are SEHNR and FQNEAQ (reference sequence). V lost 7 bases to trimming and J lost 2 bases; unmatched junction nucleotides: 11. The CDR3 is made up of 16 amino acids. CDR3 in DNA: TGTGCCAGCATCCCACCTTCTGGACAGGGGCAAGAGACCCAGTACTTC. Amino acids: CASIPPSGQGQETQYF.